This T cell receptor (beta chain) was found in a study of T cells after yellow fever vaccination. The CDR3 runs 15 residues. With 0 bases removed from V and 4 bases from J, the gap between germline ends came to 10 bases. Germline V CDR1 and CDR2: MGHRA, YSYEKL. MiXCR was run by TCRdb on the 5' RACE reads, yielding one entry per CDR3 protein. The sample lists about 320,000 distinct CDR3 sequences, around 7% occurring once. For this clonotype: Its antigen remains unidentified.

Findings and caveats of the study: Researchers report a weaker secondary response that nonetheless peaked faster, day 5 versus 15. The booster saw the reappearance of most primary-vaccination clones (more than 95% CD4, roughly 90% CD8).

This clonotype originated in a young man who received the YFV17D yellow fever vaccine. The rearrangement uses TRBV4-1 and TRBJ1-3; D gene unclear. The sample here was PBMCs, taken roughly 47 days after the first yellow fever vaccination. The CDR3 sequence: CASSQDNYGGNTIYF. The CDR3 DNA reads as TGCGCCAGCAGCCAAGATAATTACGGAGGAAACACCATATATTTT.